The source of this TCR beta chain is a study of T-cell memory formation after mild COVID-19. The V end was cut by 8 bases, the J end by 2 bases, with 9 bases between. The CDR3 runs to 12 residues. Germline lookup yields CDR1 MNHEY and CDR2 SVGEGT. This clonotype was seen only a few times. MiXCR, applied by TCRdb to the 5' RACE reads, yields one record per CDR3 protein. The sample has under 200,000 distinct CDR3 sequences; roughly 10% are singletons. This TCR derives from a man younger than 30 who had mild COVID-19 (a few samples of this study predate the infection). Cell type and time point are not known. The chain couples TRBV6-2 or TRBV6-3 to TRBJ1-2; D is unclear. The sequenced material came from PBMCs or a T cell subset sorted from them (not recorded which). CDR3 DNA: TGTGCCAGCTCACAGCAAAACTATGGCTACACCTTC. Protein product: CASSQQNYGYTF.